The rows below give T cell receptor beta chains drawn from one sample of a study of technical replicates of blood from a few donors. Clones were read by immunoSEQ multiplex PCR, and TCRdb kept only the in-frame ones, dropping some. The sample lists around 77,000 clones, approximately 92% occurring once. The specimen sequenced was T cells isolated from PBMCs. The receptor source for this set is a human donor in good health. CDR3s include the opening cysteine and the closing phenylalanine or tryptophan. The listing skips clone size in some rows; elsewhere it reads once, few, many or a size class.

j_call,clone_size,v_call,cdr3_aa
TRBJ2-2,.,TRBV7-3,CASSLLAGEGAGELFF
TRBJ2-5,.,TRBV28,CASSLWTSGQETQYF
TRBJ2-2,.,TRBV9,CASSVGQNTGELFF
TRBJ1-1,few,TRBV30,CAWSRQGNTEAFF
TRBJ2-1,.,TRBV28,CASSLGFYNEQFF
TRBJ2-1,.,TRBV7-2,CASSYSGEPYNEQFF
TRBJ2-1,.,TRBV5-1,CARKLAGGPNEQFF
TRBJ2-7,.,TRBV27,CASSLSRGLNEQYF
TRBJ2-7,.,TRBV4-1,CASSQAYFYYEQYF
TRBJ2-7,.,TRBV5-1,CASSLVTGSNEQYF
TRBJ2-5,.,TRBV29-1,CSVGTSGITEETQYF
TRBJ2-2,once,TRBV4-1,CASSQAVAGVNTGELFF
TRBJ1-2,.,TRBV10-3,CAISRAGGYTF
TRBJ2-1,.,TRBV27,CASSRQGNEQFF
TRBJ1-1,few,TRBV5-5,CASSFLGLGGTEAFF
TRBJ2-7,.,TRBV20-1,CSIIYEQYF
TRBJ2-7,.,TRBV11-1,CASSLLADFYEQYF
TRBJ2-7,.,TRBV4-1,CASSPLTAYEQYF
TRBJ1-5,.,TRBV30,CAWSDGGTGGSQPQHF
TRBJ2-2,.,TRBV9,CASSVAGGTGELFF
TRBJ2-5,.,TRBV7-2,CASSQVGQKETQYF
TRBJ1-2,once,TRBV6-6,CASSYSFEGSYGYTF
TRBJ2-1,.,TRBV9,CASSVLAGYSYNEQFF
TRBJ1-5,.,TRBV28,CASSLRYQPQHF
TRBJ1-5,.,TRBV27,CASSLWTDQPQHF
TRBJ2-1,.,TRBV5-1,CASRLAGGNEQFF
TRBJ1-2,.,TRBV7-2,CASSLGRANYGYTF
TRBJ1-1,.,TRBV11-3,CASSLQGLSTEAFF
TRBJ1-1,.,TRBV19,CASSIITGGATEAFF
TRBJ2-3,.,TRBV9,CASSVVGRGTDTQYF
TRBJ2-7,.,TRBV27,CASSFSGSYEQYF
TRBJ2-1,.,TRBV7-9,CASSLGGSQFF
TRBJ2-1,.,TRBV4-3,CASSHPSGTSGGIEQFF
TRBJ2-7,.,TRBV30,CAWRDSYEQYF
TRBJ1-3,once,TRBV29-1,CSVKASGGYSGNTIYF
TRBJ2-3,.,TRBV7-9,CASSLGFLRVETTTDTQYF
TRBJ2-7,.,TRBV7-9,CASSSALQGHEQYF
TRBJ1-1,.,TRBV5-1,CASSWTGSMNTEAFF
TRBJ2-7,.,TRBV25-1,CASSDPGLKAYEQYF
TRBJ1-3,.,TRBV27,CASSPDGGLISGNTIYF
TRBJ2-5,.,TRBV9,CASSAGTGLETQYF
TRBJ1-1,.,TRBV19,CASSLQGAVEAFF
TRBJ1-5,once,TRBV1,CTSSQVHTQHF
TRBJ2-5,.,TRBV11-3,CASSSIPQGRKKTQYF
TRBJ2-7,.,TRBV9,CASSGGTDYEQYF
TRBJ2-7,.,TRBV7-9,CASSHGEGEQYF